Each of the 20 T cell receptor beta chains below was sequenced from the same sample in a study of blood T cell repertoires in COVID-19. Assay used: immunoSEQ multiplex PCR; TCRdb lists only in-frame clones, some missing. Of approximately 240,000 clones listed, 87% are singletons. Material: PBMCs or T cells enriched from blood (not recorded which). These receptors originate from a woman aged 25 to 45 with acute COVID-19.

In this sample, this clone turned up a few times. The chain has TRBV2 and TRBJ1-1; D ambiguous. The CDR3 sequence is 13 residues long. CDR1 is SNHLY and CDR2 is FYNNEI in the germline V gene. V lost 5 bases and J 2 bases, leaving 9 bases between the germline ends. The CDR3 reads CASSPAANTEAFF. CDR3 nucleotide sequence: TGTGCCAGCAGTCCCGCGGCAAACACTGAAGCTTTCTTT. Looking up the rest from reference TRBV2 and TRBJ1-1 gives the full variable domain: EPEVTQTPSHQVTQMGQEVILRCVPISNHLYFYWYRQILGQKVEFLVSFYNNEISEKSEIFDDQFSVERPDGSNFTLKIRSTKLEDSAMYFCASSPAANTEAFFGQGTRLTVV.

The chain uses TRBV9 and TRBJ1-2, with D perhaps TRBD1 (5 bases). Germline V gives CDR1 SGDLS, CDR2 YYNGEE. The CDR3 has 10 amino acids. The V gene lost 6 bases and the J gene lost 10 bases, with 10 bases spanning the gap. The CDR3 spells CASIPGFYTF. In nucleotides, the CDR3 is TGTGCCAGCATCCCAGGGTTCTACACCTTC.

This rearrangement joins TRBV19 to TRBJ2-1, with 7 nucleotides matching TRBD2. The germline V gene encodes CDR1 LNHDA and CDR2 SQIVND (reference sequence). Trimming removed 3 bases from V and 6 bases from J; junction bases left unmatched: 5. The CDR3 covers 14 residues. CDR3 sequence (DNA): TGTGCCAGTAGTATCCGACTAGCCAGCAATGAGCAGTTCTTC. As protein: CASSIRLASNEQFF. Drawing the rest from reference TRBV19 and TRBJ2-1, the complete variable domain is DGGITQSPKYLFRKEGQNVTLSCEQNLNHDAMYWYRQDPGQGLRLIYYSQIVNDFQKGDIAEGYSVSREKKESFPLTVTSAQKNPTAFYLCASSIRLASNEQFFGPGTRLTVL.

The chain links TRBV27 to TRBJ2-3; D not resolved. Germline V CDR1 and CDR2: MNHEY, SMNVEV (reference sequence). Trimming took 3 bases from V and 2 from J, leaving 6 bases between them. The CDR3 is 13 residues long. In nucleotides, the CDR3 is TGTGCCAGCAGTTTTCTCGTCACAGATACGCAGTATTTT. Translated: CASSFLVTDTQYF.

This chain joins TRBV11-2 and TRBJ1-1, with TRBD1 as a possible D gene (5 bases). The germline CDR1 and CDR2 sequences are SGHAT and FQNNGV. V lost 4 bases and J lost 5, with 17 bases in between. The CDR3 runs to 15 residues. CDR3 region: CASSSVFWGGTEAFF. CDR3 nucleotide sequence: TGTGCCAGCAGCTCGGTTTTTTGGGGGGGGACTGAAGCTTTCTTT.

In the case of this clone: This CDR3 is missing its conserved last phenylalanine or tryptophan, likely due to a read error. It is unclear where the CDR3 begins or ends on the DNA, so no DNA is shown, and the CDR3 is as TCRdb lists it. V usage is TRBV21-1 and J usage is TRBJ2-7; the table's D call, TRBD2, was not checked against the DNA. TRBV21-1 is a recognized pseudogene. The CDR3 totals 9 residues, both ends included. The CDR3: CASLTSGIY.

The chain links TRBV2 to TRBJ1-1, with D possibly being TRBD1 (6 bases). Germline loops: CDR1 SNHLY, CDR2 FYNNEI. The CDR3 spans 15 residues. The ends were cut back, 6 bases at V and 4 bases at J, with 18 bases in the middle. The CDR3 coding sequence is TGTGCCAGCAGGGAACAGGGTTTACCCCCCACTGAAGCTTTCTTT. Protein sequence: CASREQGLPPTEAFF.

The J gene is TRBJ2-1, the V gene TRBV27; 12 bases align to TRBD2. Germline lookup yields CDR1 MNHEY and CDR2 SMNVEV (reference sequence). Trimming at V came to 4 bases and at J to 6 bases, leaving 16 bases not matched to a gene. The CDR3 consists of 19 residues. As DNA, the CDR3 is TGTGCCAGCAGTTCTTCTCTAGCGGGGGGGCCTCTGGGCGTCAATGAGCAGTTCTTC. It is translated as CASSSSLAGGPLGVNEQFF.

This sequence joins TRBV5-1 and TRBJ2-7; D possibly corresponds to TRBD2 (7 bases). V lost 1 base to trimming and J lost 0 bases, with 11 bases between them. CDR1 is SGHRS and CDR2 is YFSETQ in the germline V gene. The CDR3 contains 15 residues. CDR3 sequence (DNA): TGCGCCAGCAGCTTGTGGGCGGGGGCCTCCTACGAGCAGTACTTC. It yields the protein CASSLWAGASYEQYF. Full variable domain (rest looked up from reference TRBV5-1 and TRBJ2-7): KAGVTQTPRYLIKTRGQQVTLSCSPISGHRSVSWYQQTPGQGLQFLFEYFSETQRNKGNFPGRFSGRQFSNSRSEMNVSTLELGDSALYLCASSLWAGASYEQYFGPGTRLTVT.

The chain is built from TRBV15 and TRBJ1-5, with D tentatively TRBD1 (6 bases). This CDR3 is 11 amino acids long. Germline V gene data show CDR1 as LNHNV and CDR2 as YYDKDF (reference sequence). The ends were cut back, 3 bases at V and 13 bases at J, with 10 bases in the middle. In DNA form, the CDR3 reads TGTGCCACCAGCAGGGGGGGGGCTCAGCATTTT. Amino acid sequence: CATSRGGAQHF.

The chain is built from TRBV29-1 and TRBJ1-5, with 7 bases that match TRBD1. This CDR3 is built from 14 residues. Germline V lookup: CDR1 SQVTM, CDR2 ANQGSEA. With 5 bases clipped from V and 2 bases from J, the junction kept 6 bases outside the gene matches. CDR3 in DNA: TGCAGCGTTCAGATCGGGACAGGCAATCAGCCCCAGCATTTT. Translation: CSVQIGTGNQPQHF.

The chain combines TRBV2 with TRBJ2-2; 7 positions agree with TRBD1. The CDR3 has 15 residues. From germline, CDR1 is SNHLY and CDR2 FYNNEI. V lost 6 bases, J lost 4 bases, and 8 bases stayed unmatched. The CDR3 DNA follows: TGTGCCAGCAGAACGGGACAGAGAGTCACCGGGGAGCTGTTTTTT. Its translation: CASRTGQRVTGELFF. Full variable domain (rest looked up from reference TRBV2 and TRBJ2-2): EPEVTQTPSHQVTQMGQEVILRCVPISNHLYFYWYRQILGQKVEFLVSFYNNEISEKSEIFDDQFSVERPDGSNFTLKIRSTKLEDSAMYFCASRTGQRVTGELFFGEGSRLTVL.

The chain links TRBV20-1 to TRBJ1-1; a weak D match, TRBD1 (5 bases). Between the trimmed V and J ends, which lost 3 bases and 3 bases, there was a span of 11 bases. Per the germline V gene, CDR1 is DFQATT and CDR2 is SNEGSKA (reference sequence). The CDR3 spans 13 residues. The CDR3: CSASTGGDTEAFF. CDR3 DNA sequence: TGCAGTGCTAGTACGGGGGGAGACACTGAAGCTTTCTTT.

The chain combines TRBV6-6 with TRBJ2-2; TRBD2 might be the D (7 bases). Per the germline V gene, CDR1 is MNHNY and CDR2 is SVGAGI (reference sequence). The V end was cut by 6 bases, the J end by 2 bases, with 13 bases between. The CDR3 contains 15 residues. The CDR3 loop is CASRRGGQNTGELFF. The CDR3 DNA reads TGTGCCAGCAGACGCGGGGGCCAAAACACCGGGGAGCTGTTTTTT.

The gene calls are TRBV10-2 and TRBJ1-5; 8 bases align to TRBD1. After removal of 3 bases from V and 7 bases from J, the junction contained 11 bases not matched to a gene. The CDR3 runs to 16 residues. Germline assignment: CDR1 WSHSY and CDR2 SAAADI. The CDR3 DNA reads TGCGCCAGCAGTGACCGACCCGGACAGGGAGGGCAGCCCCAGCATTTT. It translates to CASSDRPGQGGQPQHF.

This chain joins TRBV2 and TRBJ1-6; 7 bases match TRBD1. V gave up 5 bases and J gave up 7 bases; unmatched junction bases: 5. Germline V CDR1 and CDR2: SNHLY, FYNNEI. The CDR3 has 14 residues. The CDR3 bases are TGTGCCAGCAGTTCCAGGGGGAACAATTCACCCCTCCACTTT. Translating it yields CASSSRGNNSPLHF.

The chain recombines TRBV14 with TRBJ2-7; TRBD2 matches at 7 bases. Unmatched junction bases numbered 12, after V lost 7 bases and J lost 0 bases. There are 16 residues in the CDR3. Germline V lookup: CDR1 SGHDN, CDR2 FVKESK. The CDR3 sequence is CASNPLGGDGSYEQYF. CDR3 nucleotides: TGTGCCAGCAACCCACTGGGGGGGGACGGCTCCTACGAGCAGTACTTC.

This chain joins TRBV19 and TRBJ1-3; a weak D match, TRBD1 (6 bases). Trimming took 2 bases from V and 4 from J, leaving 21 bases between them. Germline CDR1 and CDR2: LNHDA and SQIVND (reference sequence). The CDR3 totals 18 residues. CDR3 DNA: TGTGCCAGTAGTATATTTGGCCGGACAGCCGCAGGCGGAAACACCATATATTTT. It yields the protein CASSIFGRTAAGGNTIYF.

CDR3 in DNA: TGTGCCAGCAGCGGCGGGGGGCCTAACACAGATACGCAGTATTTT. Amino acid sequence: CASSGGGPNTDTQYF. The chain links TRBV7-3 to TRBJ2-3; 8 bases line up with TRBD2. The V segment lost 5 bases and the J segment 2 bases; nucleotides outside the gene matches: 6. Germline V gives CDR1 SGHTA, CDR2 FQGTGA. CDR3 size: 15 residues. The full variable domain, in which reference TRBV7-3 and TRBJ2-3 provide the parts outside the CDR3, is GAGVSQTPSNKVTEKGKYVELRCDPISGHTALYWYRQSLGQGPEFLIYFQGTGAADDSGLPNDRFFAVRPEGSVSTLKIQRTERGDSAVYLCASSGGGPNTDTQYFGPGTRLTVL.

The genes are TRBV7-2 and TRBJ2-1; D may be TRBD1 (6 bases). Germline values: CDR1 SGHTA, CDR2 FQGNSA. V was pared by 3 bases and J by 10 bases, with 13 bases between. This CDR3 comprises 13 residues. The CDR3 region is CASSFKGTSEQFF. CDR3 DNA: TGTGCCAGCAGCTTTAAAGGGACAAGCGAGCAGTTCTTC.